This T cell receptor (beta chain) was sequenced during a study of T-cell memory formation after mild COVID-19. Across the whole study: Largely, TCR clusters stayed within a single donor. Regarding the study as a whole: The appearance of some responding clones in pre-infection memory suggested that cross-reactive memory joined. Whereas later expanders leaned CD4+, clones contracting day 15 to 85 showed a balanced CD4/CD8 makeup.

Barcoded TCR alpha and TCR beta cDNA libraries with UMIs came from 5'RACE using constant-segment primers. Using its own MiXCR run on the 5' RACE reads, TCRdb lists one record per CDR3 protein. This sample has under 450,000 distinct CDR3 sequences; around 20% occur once, and the top ten carry roughly a fifth. To note about this clonotype: As yet, its antigen is unknown.

Germline CDR1 and CDR2: KGHSH and LQKENI. The CDR3 totals 17 residues. The V gene lost 1 base and the J gene lost 10 bases, with 23 bases spanning the gap. J is TRBJ2-4 and V is TRBV18; D is perhaps TRBD1 (5 bases). Material: PBMCs or a T cell subset sorted from them (not recorded which). This clonotype was sampled from a man aged 18 to 29 who had mild COVID-19 (a few samples of this study predate the infection). Cell type and time point are not known. The CDR3 sequence is CASSPRQVGLPQGIQYF. The CDR3 nucleotides are TGTGCCAGCTCACCACGGCAGGTCGGTCTCCCCCAGGGAATTCAGTACTTC. Using reference TRBV18 and TRBJ2-4 for the parts outside the CDR3, the full variable domain is NAGVMQNPRHLVRRRGQEARLRCSPMKGHSHVYWYRQLPEEGLKFMVYLQKENIIDESGMPKERFSAEFPKEGPSILRIQQVVRGDSAAYFCASSPRQVGLPQGIQYFGAGTRLSVL.